A selection of T cell receptor beta chains follows, all from one sample in a study of PD-L1 blockade in urothelial cancer. Clones were sequenced by immunoSEQ multiplex PCR, and TCRdb holds only the in-frame ones, with some missing. Of almost 30,000 clones listed, approximately 87% were seen once; the top ten hold 2.5% to 3.5%. Sequencing used PBMCs, obtained around atezolizumab (anti-PD-L1) treatment. These receptors all come from a man aged 50 to 59 with urothelial cancer. Each CDR3 is given with its conserved first and last residue. A D gene is named only where the DNA matches it firmly. For some rows the clone size is stated as once, few or many, or as a class when expanded; others skip it.

j_call: TRBJ1-4; clone_size: .; d_call: TRBD1; v_call: TRBV30; cdr3_nt: TGTGCCTGGGACCGGCGGGACAGGGCATTGTTTTTT; cdr3_aa: CAWDRRDRALFF
j_call: TRBJ2-2; clone_size: .; d_call: .; v_call: TRBV9; cdr3_nt: TGTGCCAGCAGCGTACCGTTGACAGGGAACACCGGGGAGCTGTTTTTT; cdr3_aa: CASSVPLTGNTGELFF
j_call: TRBJ1-2; clone_size: .; d_call: TRBD1; v_call: TRBV6-5; cdr3_nt: TGTGCCAGCAGTTACTCGAGGGACAGGATGTCTGGCTACACCTTC; cdr3_aa: CASSYSRDRMSGYTF
j_call: TRBJ1-1; clone_size: .; d_call: .; v_call: TRBV5-4; cdr3_nt: TGTGCCAGCAGCAGAACGGGGGGCGGCAACACTGAAGCTTTCTTT; cdr3_aa: CASSRTGGGNTEAFF
j_call: TRBJ2-1; clone_size: .; d_call: TRBD1; v_call: TRBV19; cdr3_nt: TGTGCCAGTAGGGGACAGGGCCCCCCATATGAGCAGTTCTTC; cdr3_aa: CASRGQGPPYEQFF
j_call: TRBJ2-3; clone_size: .; d_call: .; v_call: TRBV28; cdr3_nt: TGTGCCAGCAGTTCGTACAGGGGAGGTAGGGATACGCAGTATTTT; cdr3_aa: CASSSYRGGRDTQYF
j_call: TRBJ2-2; clone_size: few; d_call: .; v_call: TRBV19; cdr3_nt: TGTGCCAGTAGTTTGGTAGTAACCGGGGAGCTGTTTTTT; cdr3_aa: CASSLVVTGELFF
j_call: TRBJ2-7; clone_size: .; d_call: TRBD1; v_call: TRBV7-2; cdr3_nt: TGTGCCAGCAGCTTAGAGACAGGGACCCACGAGCAGTACTTC; cdr3_aa: CASSLETGTHEQYF
j_call: TRBJ2-7; clone_size: .; d_call: .; v_call: TRBV6-5; cdr3_nt: TGTGCCAGCAGTTACACCAGGGGGGCGGGGGAGCAGTACTTC; cdr3_aa: CASSYTRGAGEQYF
j_call: TRBJ2-2; clone_size: .; d_call: .; v_call: TRBV27; cdr3_nt: TGTGCCAGCAGCCTCGATCAGGGGCCGGGAGGTGGTGCTACCGGGGAGCTGTTTTTT; cdr3_aa: CASSLDQGPGGGATGELFF
j_call: TRBJ2-7; clone_size: few; d_call: .; v_call: TRBV11-2; cdr3_nt: TGTGCCAGCAGCCAGAAGGGGTACGAGCAGTACTTC; cdr3_aa: CASSQKGYEQYF
j_call: TRBJ1-5; clone_size: few; d_call: TRBD1; v_call: TRBV6-1; cdr3_nt: TGTGCCAGCAGTGACGCTCACGGGGGGACAGGGGGCAATCAGCCCCAGCATTTT; cdr3_aa: CASSDAHGGTGGNQPQHF
j_call: TRBJ2-7; clone_size: .; d_call: .; v_call: TRBV7-9; cdr3_nt: TGTGCCAGCAGCTTAGGTAGCGGCTCCTACGAGCAGTACTTC; cdr3_aa: CASSLGSGSYEQYF
j_call: TRBJ2-5; clone_size: .; d_call: TRBD2; v_call: TRBV7-6; cdr3_nt: TGTGCCAGCAGCCCCTTAGCGGGGGGGCGGGAGACCCAGTACTTC; cdr3_aa: CASSPLAGGRETQYF
j_call: TRBJ2-1; clone_size: .; d_call: .; v_call: TRBV27; cdr3_nt: TGTGCCAGCAGTTTAGGTGAGTGGTGGAATGAGCAGTTCTTC; cdr3_aa: CASSLGEWWNEQFF
j_call: TRBJ1-3; clone_size: .; d_call: TRBD1; v_call: TRBV19; cdr3_nt: TGTGCCAGTACCTCGGACAGGAGGCTCTCTGGAAACACCATATATTTT; cdr3_aa: CASTSDRRLSGNTIYF
j_call: TRBJ2-7; clone_size: .; d_call: TRBD1; v_call: TRBV7-3; cdr3_nt: TGTGCCAGCAGCTTGGGGGGTACGGACAGGGACGAGCAGTACTTC; cdr3_aa: CASSLGGTDRDEQYF
j_call: TRBJ1-1; clone_size: .; d_call: TRBD1; v_call: TRBV6-1; cdr3_nt: TGTGCCAGCAGTGAAGCCGTATTGACAGGGCGCGCTTTCTTT; cdr3_aa: CASSEAVLTGRAFF
j_call: TRBJ2-1; clone_size: .; d_call: .; v_call: TRBV18; cdr3_nt: TGTGCCAGCTCACCATTGACAGGAGACAATGAGCAGTTCTTC; cdr3_aa: CASSPLTGDNEQFF
j_call: TRBJ1-2; clone_size: .; d_call: .; v_call: TRBV7-3; cdr3_nt: TGTGCCAGCAGCCCCCTCGGGGGGCGGGGAGGTTCCGACTATGGCTACACCTTC; cdr3_aa: CASSPLGGRGGSDYGYTF
j_call: TRBJ2-7; clone_size: .; d_call: TRBD1; v_call: TRBV7-2; cdr3_nt: TGTGCCAGCAGCTTAGCGACAGACAGGGGGCGGTACGAGCAGTACTTC; cdr3_aa: CASSLATDRGRYEQYF
j_call: TRBJ2-1; clone_size: .; d_call: TRBD2; v_call: TRBV7-6; cdr3_nt: TGTGCCAGCAGCCCACGTCGGGTAGCGGGAGGGCACAATGAGCAGTTCTTC; cdr3_aa: CASSPRRVAGGHNEQFF
j_call: TRBJ2-1; clone_size: once; d_call: .; v_call: TRBV6-5; cdr3_nt: TGTGCCAGCAGTTACTCGTTAGCGGTTGGCTACAATGAGCAGTTCTTC; cdr3_aa: CASSYSLAVGYNEQFF
j_call: TRBJ2-3; clone_size: .; d_call: TRBD1; v_call: TRBV15; cdr3_nt: TGTGCCACCAGCAGAGTTTTTAGGACAGGTTTAAGCACAGATACGCAGTATTTT; cdr3_aa: CATSRVFRTGLSTDTQYF
j_call: TRBJ2-6; clone_size: few; d_call: .; v_call: TRBV6-4; cdr3_nt: TGTGCCAGCAGTGACTCAGGGGTCTCTGGGGCCAACGTCCTGACTTTC; cdr3_aa: CASSDSGVSGANVLTF
j_call: TRBJ2-3; clone_size: .; d_call: .; v_call: TRBV11-2; cdr3_nt: TGTGCCAGCAGCTTTCCCCCGCAGGGTATAGATACGCAGTATTTT; cdr3_aa: CASSFPPQGIDTQYF
j_call: TRBJ2-1; clone_size: .; d_call: .; v_call: TRBV12-5; cdr3_nt: TGTGCTAGTGGTTTGGGCAGGTCCGGCTACAATGAGCAGTTCTTC; cdr3_aa: CASGLGRSGYNEQFF
j_call: TRBJ2-7; clone_size: .; d_call: TRBD1; v_call: TRBV5-1; cdr3_nt: TGCGCCAGCAGCCGTGACAGGGTCTACGAGCAGTACTTC; cdr3_aa: CASSRDRVYEQYF
j_call: TRBJ2-3; clone_size: once; d_call: TRBD2; v_call: TRBV7-9; cdr3_nt: TGTGCCAGCAGCGTCCAAGCGGGGGGGCCGGGCAGATCGCAGTATTTT; cdr3_aa: CASSVQAGGPGRSQYF
j_call: TRBJ2-1; clone_size: .; d_call: .; v_call: TRBV5-1; cdr3_nt: TGCGCCAGCAGCTTGGAACCAGGCACCAATGAGCAGTTCTTC; cdr3_aa: CASSLEPGTNEQFF
j_call: TRBJ2-3; clone_size: few; d_call: .; v_call: TRBV7-8; cdr3_nt: TGTGCCAGCAGCCAGGGACTTAACACAGATACGCAGTATTTT; cdr3_aa: CASSQGLNTDTQYF